This T cell receptor beta chain was recovered during a study of CD4 T cells in relation to SARS-CoV-2 and coronaviruses. Only in-frame clones appear in the TCRdb table, and some are missing; sequencing was by immunoSEQ multiplex PCR. The sample has about 47,000 clones, around 79% seen once. This CDR3 is 16 amino acids long. Trimming removed 0 bases at V and 3 bases at J, with 11 bases between. Germline CDR1 SGHDN, CDR2 FVKESK. Note on this clone: No antigen is known for it.

Input material: naive CD4+ T cells from PBMCs, cultured in vitro. The subset was: naive CD4+ T cells isolated by negative enrichment. The sequence was collected from an adult with COVID-19. This chain uses TRBV14 with TRBJ2-2; D unresolved. The DNA of the CDR3 is TGTGCCAGCAGCCAAGATTTCCGGAGACACACCGGGGAGCTGTTTTTT. Translated, it gives CASSQDFRRHTGELFF.